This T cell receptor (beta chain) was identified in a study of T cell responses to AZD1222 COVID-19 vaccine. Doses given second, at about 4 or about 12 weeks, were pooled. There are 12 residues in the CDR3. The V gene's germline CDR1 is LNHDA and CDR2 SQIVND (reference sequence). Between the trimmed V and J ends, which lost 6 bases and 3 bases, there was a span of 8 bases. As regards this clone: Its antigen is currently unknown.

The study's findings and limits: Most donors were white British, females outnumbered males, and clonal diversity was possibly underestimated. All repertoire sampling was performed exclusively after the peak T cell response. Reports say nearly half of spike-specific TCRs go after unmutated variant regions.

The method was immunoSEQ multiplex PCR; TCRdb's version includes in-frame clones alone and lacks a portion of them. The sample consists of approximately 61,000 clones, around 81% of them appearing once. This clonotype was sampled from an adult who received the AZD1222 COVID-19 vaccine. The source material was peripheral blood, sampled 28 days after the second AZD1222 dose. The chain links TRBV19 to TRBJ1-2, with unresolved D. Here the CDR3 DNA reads TGTGCCAGTAGCCCGGACTACTATGGCTACACCTTC. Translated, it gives CASSPDYYGYTF.